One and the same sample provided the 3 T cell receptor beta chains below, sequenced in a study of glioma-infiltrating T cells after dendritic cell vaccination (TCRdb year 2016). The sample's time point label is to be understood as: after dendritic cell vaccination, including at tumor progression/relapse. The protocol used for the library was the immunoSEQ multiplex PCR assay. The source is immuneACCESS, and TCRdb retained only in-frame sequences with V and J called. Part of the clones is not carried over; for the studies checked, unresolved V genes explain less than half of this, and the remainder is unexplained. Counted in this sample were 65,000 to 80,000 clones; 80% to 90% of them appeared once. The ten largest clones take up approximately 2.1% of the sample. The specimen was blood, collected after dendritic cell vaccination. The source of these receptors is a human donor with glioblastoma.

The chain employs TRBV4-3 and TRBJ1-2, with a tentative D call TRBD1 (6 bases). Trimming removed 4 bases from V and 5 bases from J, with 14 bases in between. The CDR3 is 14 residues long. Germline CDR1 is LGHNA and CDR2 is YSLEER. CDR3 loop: CASSPGQLYYGYTF. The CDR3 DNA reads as TGCGCCAGCAGCCCCGGACAGCTATATTATGGCTACACCTTC.

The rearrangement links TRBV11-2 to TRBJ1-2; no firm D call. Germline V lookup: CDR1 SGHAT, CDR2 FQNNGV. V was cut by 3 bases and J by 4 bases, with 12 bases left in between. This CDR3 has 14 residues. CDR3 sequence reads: CASSFQEGAYGYTF. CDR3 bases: TGTGCCAGCAGCTTCCAGGAGGGTGCCTATGGCTACACCTTC.

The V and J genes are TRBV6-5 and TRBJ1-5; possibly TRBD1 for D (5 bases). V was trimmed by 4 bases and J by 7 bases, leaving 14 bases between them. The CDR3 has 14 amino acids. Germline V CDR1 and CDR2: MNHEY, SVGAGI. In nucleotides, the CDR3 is TGTGCCAGCAGTTCCCCGGCAGGGTCCCAGCCCCAGCATTTT. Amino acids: CASSSPAGSQPQHF.